The clone carrying this T cell receptor (beta chain) has just one count. As originally analysed: How many nucleated cells were present was estimated from reference gene primer amplification. Here immunoSEQ multiplex PCR was the method, and the copy in TCRdb shows in-frame clones only, minus some. V and J calls and clone size are as listed in that table; D and trimming were resolved from the DNA. The profile shows tens of thousands of clones, approximately 90% of them singletons. The data were taken from a study of blood T cell repertoires in COVID-19. Overall study context: T cells, B-cell-depleted T cells, or PBMCs supplied cDNA or gDNA.

The V gene lost 6 bases and the J gene lost 1 base, with 13 bases spanning the gap. The CDR3 is 14 residues long. In germline, CDR1 is SQVTM, CDR2 ANQGSEA. The J gene is TRBJ1-5, the V gene TRBV29-1, with TRBD1 as a possible D gene (5 bases). Sequencing input: peripheral blood. The receptor was isolated from a woman in her forties or fifties in a cohort sampled during active COVID-19. CDR3 protein: CSVSRGVSNQPQHF. The CDR3 nucleotides read TGCAGCGTCTCCCGGGGGGTCAGCAATCAGCCCCAGCATTTT.